These T cell receptor beta chains were read from a single sample in a study of vaccination effects on CD4 cells after COVID-19. No antigen is known for these receptors. This table comes from immunoSEQ multiplex PCR, and its TCRdb copy is limited to in-frame clones, with some not included. The sample lists about 70,000 clones, about 74% occurring once. Material: CD4+ T cells from PBMCs cultured without peptide, obtained before COVID-19 vaccination. These receptors originate from a human donor who received a COVID-19 vaccine. CDR3s include the opening cysteine and the closing phenylalanine or tryptophan. Fields, in order: clone size, V gene, J gene, D gene, CDR3 DNA, CDR3 protein. A D gene is named only where the DNA matches it firmly. Clone size is not always given. Where it is, it says once, few, many or a class for expanded clones.

NA	TRBV25-1	TRBJ2-1	TRBD2	TGTGCCAGCAGTGAATCCGGGACGGGGGGGCTGAATGAGCAGTTCTTC	CASSESGTGGLNEQFF
NA	TRBV11-2	TRBJ1-2	NA	TGTGCCAGCAGCTTACTAGCTAACTATGGCTACACCTTC	CASSLLANYGYTF
NA	TRBV13	TRBJ2-3	TRBD2	TGTGCCAGCAGCTTATCAGCGGGGGGGCTTTTGTTAGCAGATACGCAGTATTTT	CASSLSAGGLLLADTQYF
NA	TRBV29-1	TRBJ1-2	TRBD1	TGCAGCGTTGAAAGGGGACAGGGGTTCTATGGCTACACCTTC	CSVERGQGFYGYTF
NA	TRBV18	TRBJ1-5	NA	TGTGCCAGCTCACCCGACGGGGATAGCAATCAGCCCCAGCATTTT	CASSPDGDSNQPQHF
once	TRBV18	TRBJ2-5	NA	TGTGCCAGCTCACCAATGGCAGCCCAAGAGACCCAGTACTTC	CASSPMAAQETQYF
NA	TRBV19	TRBJ2-2	NA	TGTGCCAGTAGTTCCGGGACGCCTACCGGGGAGCTGTTTTTT	CASSSGTPTGELFF
NA	TRBV7-2	TRBJ1-4	NA	TGTGCCAGCAGCCCCCGGGGGCCAACTAATGAAAAACTGTTTTTT	CASSPRGPTNEKLFF
NA	TRBV15	TRBJ2-5	TRBD1	TGTGCCACCAGCAGACCCCGAATGACAGGGAACTGGGAGACCCAGTACTTC	CATSRPRMTGNWETQYF
NA	TRBV2	TRBJ1-2	NA	TGTGCCAGCGGTGGGGAGAGGGACACCGATAACTATGGCTACACCTTC	CASGGERDTDNYGYTF
NA	TRBV25-1	TRBJ2-3	NA	TGTGCCAGCAGTGAAACTAGGGGCGGCGGGGATCGGAATACGCAGTATTTT	CASSETRGGGDRNTQYF
NA	TRBV7-9	TRBJ1-1	NA	TGTGCCAGCAGCCAGGGGACCGTTGGACGCAACACTGAAGCTTTCTTT	CASSQGTVGRNTEAFF